These 27 T cell receptor beta chains share one sample of origin, sequenced in a study of blood T cell repertoires in COVID-19. TCRdb's table, derived via immunoSEQ multiplex PCR, lists solely in-frame clones and lacks some. The sample records about 140,000 clones, 84% being singletons. The specimen was PBMCs or T cells enriched from blood (not recorded which). The receptor set was obtained from a middle-aged man with acute COVID-19.

This chain's CDR3 is CASRRQGPQGEQYF. The CDR3, as DNA: TGTGCCAGCAGACGACAGGGACCTCAAGGCGAGCAGTACTTC. This sequence joins TRBV7-2 and TRBJ2-7, with 7 bases matching TRBD1. This CDR3 spans 14 amino acids. The ends lost 6 bases at V and 6 bases at J; junction bases unmatched: 11. Germline V gene sequence: CDR1 SGHTA, CDR2 FQGNSA.

The rearrangement uses TRBV7-2 and TRBJ1-3; 8 positions match TRBD1. Germline CDR1 reads SGHTA; CDR2 reads FQGNSA. The CDR3 consists of 15 residues. Trimming cost V 9 bases and J 2 bases; bases outside gene matches: 9. The CDR3 loop reads CASSTGGATGNTIYF. The CDR3 region has the DNA TGTGCCAGTTCAACAGGGGGAGCGACTGGAAACACCATATATTTT.

This clone showed up just once. The chain employs TRBV4-1 and TRBJ1-1; D ambiguous. Germline V gives CDR1 MGHRA, CDR2 YSYEKL. The V and J ends lost 0 bases and 0 bases respectively, with 8 bases between them. The CDR3 length is 15 residues. Here the CDR3 DNA reads TGCGCCAGCAGCCAAGACCAACAGTTGAACACTGAAGCTTTCTTT. Its translation is CASSQDQQLNTEAFF.

This chain connects TRBV11-2 to TRBJ1-1; no clear D gene. The CDR3 sequence is 16 residues long. Germline V gene sequence: CDR1 SGHAT, CDR2 FQNNGV. V was clipped by 5 bases and J by 1 base, with 17 bases between them. CDR3 nucleotide sequence: TGTGCCAGCAGCCCCCCCAGGCAGGATTGGAACACTGAAGCTTTCTTT. It codes for CASSPPRQDWNTEAFF.

This rearrangement joins TRBV6-5 to TRBJ1-3, with a possible D match to TRBD1 (6 bases). CDR1 MNHEY and CDR2 SVGAGI come from the germline V gene. The CDR3 sequence is 15 residues long. V dropped 5 bases and J dropped 2 bases, with 13 bases sitting between them. CDR3 loop: CASSRLGAAGNTIYF. The CDR3 DNA reads TGTGCCAGCAGTAGGCTGGGGGCCGCTGGAAACACCATATATTTT.

This clone has a handful of counts. This chain links TRBV6-6 with TRBJ1-3; tentatively, D is TRBD1 (6 bases). This CDR3 has 16 amino acids. Trimming shortened V by 2 bases and J by 7 bases, and 18 bases separated the two germline ends. The V gene's germline CDR1 is MNHNY and CDR2 SVGAGI (reference sequence). DNA of the CDR3: TGTGCCAGCAGTTACCGGGCAGAGCCTGGACAGAACACCATATATTTT. Protein product: CASSYRAEPGQNTIYF.

V gene TRBV28 combines with J gene TRBJ2-1; the match to TRBD2 covers 12 bases. The CDR3 has 15 amino acids. The trim removed 10 bases at V and 3 bases at J, leaving 7 bases unmatched. Germline V CDR1 and CDR2: MDHEN, SYDVKM. The CDR3 is CATGLAGSHYNEQFF. CDR3 in DNA: TGTGCCACAGGACTAGCGGGATCCCACTACAATGAGCAGTTCTTC.

This clone has only one observation. The chain uses TRBV7-9 and TRBJ1-2, with 7 bases that match TRBD1. J was trimmed by 8 bases and V by 5 bases; bases with no gene match: 14. The length of the CDR3 is 15 residues. CDR1 is SEHNR and CDR2 is FQNEAQ in the germline V gene (reference sequence). As DNA, the CDR3 is TGTGCCAGCAGCCCAACACAGACAGGGAAGGGAGGCTACACCTTC. Protein product: CASSPTQTGKGGYTF.

The chain carries TRBV19 and TRBJ1-5, with 8 nucleotides matching TRBD1. From germline, CDR1 is LNHDA and CDR2 SQIVND (reference sequence). The CDR3 is 15 amino acids. V was pared by 7 bases and J by 3 bases, with 8 bases of the junction left unmatched. The CDR3 protein is CASMEGQGLNQPQHF. The CDR3 bases are TGTGCCAGTATGGAAGGACAGGGCCTCAATCAGCCCCAGCATTTT.

This chain links TRBV24-1 with TRBJ2-5; 12 nucleotides line up with TRBD1. The J segment lost 4 bases and the V segment lost 2 bases, leaving 4 bases of the junction unmatched. The V gene's germline CDR1 is KGHDR and CDR2 SFDVKD. The CDR3 runs to 16 residues. CDR3 loop: CATSDSGQGAGETQYF. As DNA, the CDR3 is TGTGCCACCAGTGATTCGGGACAGGGGGCTGGAGAGACCCAGTACTTC.

CDR3 sequence (DNA): TGTGCCAGCAGCCCAGACTGGACAGGGGGGGGCTACACCTTC. This translates into CASSPDWTGGGYTF. This chain links TRBV7-2 with TRBJ1-2; 10 nucleotides align to TRBD1. Looked up from germline, CDR1 is SGHTA and CDR2 is FQGNSA. The ends lost 5 bases at V and 8 bases at J; junction bases unmatched: 8. The CDR3 covers 14 residues.

The rearrangement uses TRBV5-1 and TRBJ2-7, with D perhaps matching TRBD2 (5 bases). Germline CDR1 SGHRS, CDR2 YFSETQ. V lost 4 bases to trimming and J lost 0 bases, with 11 bases between them. The CDR3 sequence is 14 residues long. DNA for the CDR3: TGCGCCAGCAGCCCCCCCCGGGGCTCCTACGAGCAGTACTTC. Encoded protein: CASSPPRGSYEQYF.

The chain uses TRBV18 and TRBJ2-7, with 12 bases that match TRBD2. CDR1 and CDR2 (germline): KGHSH, LQKENI. There are 15 residues in the CDR3. V gave up 5 bases and J gave up 3 bases; unmatched junction bases: 5. The CDR3 sequence is CASSTSGGTIYEQYF. CDR3 coding DNA: TGTGCCAGCTCAACTAGCGGGGGGACAATCTACGAGCAGTACTTC.

This clone was seen a single time. The V call is TRBV24-1, the J call TRBJ1-2, with D possibly being TRBD1 (5 bases). Germline-derived CDR1 and CDR2 are KGHDR and SFDVKD. This CDR3 contains 14 residues. With 9 bases removed from V and 0 bases from J, the gap between germline ends came to 13 bases. The CDR3 region has the DNA TGTGCCACCGGAGGGACTGAGACTAACTATGGCTACACCTTC. Residues: CATGGTETNYGYTF.

The chain is built from TRBV6-5 and TRBJ2-1; TRBD2 is a possible D gene (6 bases). The CDR3 has 15 residues. The V end was cut by 8 bases, the J end by 4 bases, with 18 bases between. Germline V gene data show CDR1 as MNHEY and CDR2 as SVGAGI. CDR3 nucleotides: TGTGCCAGCCAACCAAGGGTAGCGGTATACAATGAGCAGTTCTTC. Protein: CASQPRVAVYNEQFF.

The J gene is TRBJ2-7, the V gene TRBV7-2; TRBD2 matches at 9 bases. Germline V lookup: CDR1 SGHTA, CDR2 FQGNSA. Trimming cost V 3 bases and J 3 bases; bases outside gene matches: 9. The CDR3 is 16 amino acids. For the CDR3, the DNA is TGTGCCAGCAGCTTGGCGGGAGGGAAATCCCGCTACGAGCAGTACTTC. Encoded protein: CASSLAGGKSRYEQYF.

The rearrangement uses TRBV7-8 and TRBJ2-1, with TRBD1 matching 10 bases. V shed 4 bases and J 7 bases; nucleotides not matched to a gene: 4. Germline loops: CDR1 SGHVS, CDR2 FQNEAQ. This CDR3 region has 14 residues. Here the CDR3 reads CASSWDRGVNEQFF. CDR3 sequence (DNA): TGTGCCAGCAGCTGGGACAGGGGAGTTAATGAGCAGTTCTTC.

This CDR3 is CASSRTGTIIQETQYF. DNA of the CDR3: TGTGCCAGCTCAAGGACCGGGACAATAATCCAAGAGACCCAGTACTTC. The chain joins TRBV18 to TRBJ2-5; D perhaps matches TRBD1 (6 bases). CDR3 length: 16 amino acids. Germline CDR1 KGHSH, CDR2 LQKENI. Deletions cut 5 bases from V and 1 base from J, with 17 bases between.

This clone has only a few counts. The chain's CDR3 is CATSDERGGAFF. The DNA for the CDR3 is TGTGCCACCAGTGATGAAAGGGGTGGGGCTTTCTTT. The chain carries TRBV24-1 and TRBJ1-1; a possible D gene is TRBD1 (5 bases). The CDR3 runs to 12 residues. With 3 bases removed from V and 11 bases from J, the gap between germline ends came to 12 bases. Germline values: CDR1 KGHDR, CDR2 SFDVKD.

The chain carries TRBV30 and TRBJ1-3; possibly TRBD1 for D (6 bases). V was pared by 7 bases and J by 2 bases, with 12 bases between. The CDR3 has 13 amino acids. Germline CDR1 is GTSNPN and CDR2 is SVGIG (reference sequence). CDR3 sequence (DNA): TGTGCCTATCGAGGGGGACCTGGAAACACCATATATTTT. Translating gives CAYRGGPGNTIYF.

V is TRBV29-1 and J is TRBJ1-2; 7 bases agree with TRBD1. V lost 8 bases to trimming and J lost 6 bases; unmatched junction nucleotides: 9. Germline V gene data show CDR1 as SQVTM and CDR2 as ANQGSEA. The CDR3 is 12 amino acids. The CDR3 nucleotides read TGCAGCATCCTACAGGGGCCTCATGGCTACACCTTC. Amino acids: CSILQGPHGYTF.

The V call is TRBV25-1, the J call TRBJ1-6; TRBD1 is a possible D gene (5 bases). Deletions cut 9 bases from V and 6 bases from J, with 9 bases between. This CDR3 has 12 amino acids. Germline-derived CDR1 and CDR2 are MGHDK and SYGVNS. The DNA of the CDR3 is TGTGCCAGTAGACAGAGTAATTCACCCCTCCACTTT. It codes for CASRQSNSPLHF.

This chain joins TRBV7-2 and TRBJ2-1; TRBD2 matches 11 bases. Germline values: CDR1 SGHTA, CDR2 FQGNSA. This CDR3 is built from 16 residues. V shed 4 bases, J shed 3 bases, and the junction held 5 bases outside the gene matches. The CDR3 loop is CASSSRLAGNYNEQFF. The CDR3 DNA reads as TGTGCCAGCAGCTCCCGACTAGCGGGGAACTACAATGAGCAGTTCTTC.

As DNA, the CDR3 is TGCGCCAGCAGCCAAGATATTCGGGAAACGCAGTATTTT. Translating gives CASSQDIRETQYF. V is TRBV4-3 and J is TRBJ2-3, with a weak D call TRBD2 (5 bases). The CDR3 sequence is 13 residues long. V was trimmed by 0 bases and J by 9 bases, leaving 10 bases between them. Germline V gives CDR1 LGHNA, CDR2 YSLEER.

This chain links TRBV18 with TRBJ1-5, with 9 bases aligning to TRBD1. Per the germline V gene, CDR1 is KGHSH and CDR2 is LQKENI. The CDR3 loop spans 15 amino acids. V shed 3 bases and J 6 bases; nucleotides not matched to a gene: 6. The CDR3 bases are TGTGCCAGCTCACCCGGGACAGGGATCATTCAGCCCCAGCATTTT. Its protein is CASSPGTGIIQPQHF.

V is TRBV3-1 (or the pseudogene TRBV3-2) and J is TRBJ2-7, with 8 bases aligning to TRBD2. Looked up from germline, CDR1 is LGHDT and CDR2 is YNNKEL (reference sequence). The CDR3 totals 15 residues. The ends lost 5 bases at V and 2 bases at J; junction bases unmatched: 8. This CDR3 is CASSSDPGGTYEQYF. DNA for the CDR3: TGTGCCAGCAGCTCAGACCCGGGGGGGACCTACGAGCAGTACTTC.

The chain joins TRBV7-2 to TRBJ2-3; D possibly corresponds to TRBD2 (7 bases). The CDR3 has 14 residues. Trimming left V 5 bases short and J 14 bases short, with 23 bases between. In germline, CDR1 is SGHTA, CDR2 FQGNSA. CDR3 amino acids: CASSPTGGRPEGYF. CDR3 coding DNA: TGTGCCAGCAGCCCTACCGGGGGGCGTCCCGAGGGGTATTTT.